This TCR beta chain appears in the sequencing data of a study of T-cell reconstitution after alpha-beta-depleted transplantation in children. This clonotype was recorded a few times. What it binds is not known. This CDR3 has 18 amino acids. With V trimmed by 5 bases and J by 7 bases, 18 bases remained unmatched. Germline V gene sequence: CDR1 SGHTA, CDR2 FQGTGA. Study results and limitations: Newly made T cells mostly supplied T-cell counts and diversity one year after transplant. The study reportedly traced alpha-beta T cells about two months after transplant to several hundred expanded graft clones. Recipient T cells and thymic progenitors that survived were the source of the high TCRbeta diversity seen at day 60 in some patients.

The TCRbeta library was prepared with unique molecular identifiers. TCRdb reprocessed the PCR reads with MiXCR, giving one entry per CDR3 protein. This sample has a few hundred thousand distinct CDR3 sequences, with about an eighth found just once. This TCR was sampled from a male patient younger than 18 who had a stem cell transplant for acute myeloid leukemia, so the T cells may come from the graft donor. The sample was PBMCs, mostly from graft donor cells, taken 360 days after TCRalphabeta/CD19-depleted stem cell transplant. This chain uses TRBV7-3 with TRBJ2-2; 8 bases fit TRBD2. Here the CDR3 reads CASSPNGPQREMFGELFF. The CDR3 region has the DNA TGTGCCAGCAGCCCCAATGGACCTCAGCGGGAGATGTTCGGGGAGCTGTTTTTT.